These T cell receptor beta chains were read from a single sample in a study of early T cells in non-severe SARS-CoV-2 infection. TCRdb reanalysed the 5' RACE reads using MiXCR and keeps one entry per CDR3 protein. The data show approximately 30,000 distinct CDR3 sequences, with around 5% seen just once and 20% to 25% held by the top ten. Sequenced: whole blood. All receptors come from an adult who was a healthcare worker with PCR-confirmed SARS-CoV-2 infection or an uninfected control (not recorded which). Both conserved end residues are part of each CDR3. The D gene is left open where the match is weak. Rows may omit the clone size; those that give it use once, few, many or a size class.

v_gene: TRBV15
abundance: many
j_gene: TRBJ2-3
d_gene: TRBD2
CDR3aa: CATSRGRSGGADTQYF
CDR3nt: TGTGCCACCAGCAGAGGGAGGAGCGGGGGGGCAGATACGCAGTATTTT

v_gene: TRBV18
abundance: NA
j_gene: TRBJ2-4
d_gene: TRBD1
CDR3aa: CASSPTGTGVLPAKNIQYF
CDR3nt: TGTGCCAGCTCACCAACCGGGACAGGGGTGCTCCCGGCCAAAAACATTCAGTACTTC

v_gene: TRBV7-8
abundance: many
j_gene: TRBJ2-7
d_gene: NA
CDR3aa: CASSYRDGSYEQYF
CDR3nt: TGTGCCAGCAGCTACCGGGACGGTTCCTACGAGCAGTACTTC

v_gene: TRBV9
abundance: many
j_gene: TRBJ2-7
d_gene: TRBD2
CDR3aa: CASSPQEAGGTYEQYF
CDR3nt: TGTGCCAGCAGCCCTCAAGAGGCGGGAGGCACCTACGAGCAGTACTTC

v_gene: TRBV7-2
abundance: many
j_gene: TRBJ1-1
d_gene: TRBD1
CDR3aa: CASSSQGANTEAFF
CDR3nt: TGTGCCAGCAGCTCACAGGGGGCGAACACTGAAGCTTTCTTT

v_gene: TRBV5-1
abundance: NA
j_gene: TRBJ1-1
d_gene: NA
CDR3aa: CASSLARETHEAFF
CDR3nt: TGCGCCAGCAGCTTGGCCCGGGAAACGCATGAAGCTTTCTTT

v_gene: TRBV19
abundance: many
j_gene: TRBJ1-5
d_gene: NA
CDR3aa: CASSIRLNQPQHF
CDR3nt: TGTGCCAGTAGTATTCGACTGAATCAGCCCCAGCATTTT

v_gene: TRBV4-2
abundance: few
j_gene: TRBJ2-3
d_gene: TRBD2
CDR3aa: CASSPRLAGGLTHTDTQYF
CDR3nt: TGTGCCAGCAGCCCCCGACTAGCGGGGGGACTCACACACACAGATACGCAGTATTTT

v_gene: TRBV18
abundance: many
j_gene: TRBJ2-7
d_gene: TRBD2
CDR3aa: CASSPAGGAREQYF
CDR3nt: TGTGCCAGCTCGCCCGCGGGGGGGGCGCGTGAGCAGTACTTC

v_gene: TRBV7-3
abundance: many
j_gene: TRBJ1-1
d_gene: NA
CDR3aa: CASSIGEGQAFF
CDR3nt: TGTGCCAGCAGCATCGGGGAGGGGCAAGCTTTCTTT

v_gene: TRBV6-5
abundance: many
j_gene: TRBJ2-5
d_gene: NA
CDR3aa: CASRPYRVQETQYF
CDR3nt: TGTGCCAGCAGGCCGTACAGGGTCCAAGAGACCCAGTACTTC

v_gene: TRBV12-3/TRBV12-4
abundance: many
j_gene: TRBJ2-3
d_gene: TRBD2
CDR3aa: CASRASGALTDTQYF
CDR3nt: TGTGCCAGCAGGGCTAGCGGAGCCCTCACAGATACGCAGTATTTT

v_gene: TRBV11-3
abundance: few
j_gene: TRBJ2-1
d_gene: NA
CDR3aa: CASSQPTFWGGYNEQFF
CDR3nt: TGTGCCAGCAGCCAACCCACCTTCTGGGGTGGCTACAATGAGCAGTTCTTC

v_gene: TRBV30
abundance: many
j_gene: TRBJ1-1
d_gene: NA
CDR3aa: CAWSVPASYTRTEAFF
CDR3nt: TGTGCCTGGAGTGTACCCGCTTCTTACACCCGGACTGAAGCTTTCTTT

v_gene: TRBV28
abundance: NA
j_gene: TRBJ2-7
d_gene: NA
CDR3aa: CASRATGLSYEQYF
CDR3nt: TGTGCCAGCAGGGCGACAGGCCTCTCCTACGAGCAGTACTTC

v_gene: TRBV12-3/TRBV12-4
abundance: many
j_gene: TRBJ2-7
d_gene: NA
CDR3aa: CASSLRGFHEQYF
CDR3nt: TGTGCCAGCAGTTTGCGAGGTTTCCACGAGCAGTACTTC

v_gene: TRBV5-5
abundance: many
j_gene: TRBJ2-7
d_gene: NA
CDR3aa: CASSLAPSGLLSSYEQYF
CDR3nt: TGTGCCAGCAGCTTGGCGCCCAGCGGGTTACTCAGTTCCTACGAGCAGTACTTC

v_gene: TRBV5-1
abundance: few
j_gene: TRBJ2-2
d_gene: TRBD1
CDR3aa: CASSLGRLDRVAGELFF
CDR3nt: TGCGCCAGCAGCTTGGGGAGACTCGACAGGGTCGCCGGGGAGCTGTTTTTT

v_gene: TRBV19
abundance: many
j_gene: TRBJ1-1
d_gene: NA
CDR3aa: CASSAFGGTEAFF
CDR3nt: TGTGCCAGTAGTGCCTTCGGGGGCACTGAAGCTTTCTTT

v_gene: TRBV7-8
abundance: many
j_gene: TRBJ1-4
d_gene: TRBD1
CDR3aa: CASSLVTGRGDEKLFF
CDR3nt: TGTGCCAGCAGCTTAGTGACCGGCAGGGGGGATGAAAAACTGTTTTTT

v_gene: TRBV6-6
abundance: many
j_gene: TRBJ2-3
d_gene: TRBD2
CDR3aa: CASSYSRGLWTDTQYF
CDR3nt: TGTGCCAGCAGTTACTCGCGGGGGTTATGGACAGATACGCAGTATTTT

v_gene: TRBV6-9
abundance: few
j_gene: TRBJ1-6
d_gene: NA
CDR3aa: CASIQDREDHF
CDR3nt: TGTGCCAGCATCCAAGATCGGGAAGACCACTTT

v_gene: TRBV20-1
abundance: few
j_gene: TRBJ2-5
d_gene: NA
CDR3aa: CSAPDLAGETQYF
CDR3nt: TGCAGTGCCCCCGACCTGGCGGGAGAGACCCAGTACTTC

v_gene: TRBV12-3/TRBV12-4
abundance: NA
j_gene: TRBJ2-3
d_gene: NA
CDR3aa: CASSLDSHTDTQYF
CDR3nt: TGTGCCAGCAGTTTGGACAGCCACACAGATACGCAGTATTTT

v_gene: TRBV5-1
abundance: few
j_gene: TRBJ1-4
d_gene: TRBD1
CDR3aa: CASSLELGQAEGEKLFF
CDR3nt: TGCGCCAGCAGCCTGGAACTGGGACAGGCTGAAGGGGAAAAACTGTTTTTT

v_gene: TRBV7-9
abundance: many
j_gene: TRBJ2-1
d_gene: NA
CDR3aa: CASSLGSQGQFF
CDR3nt: TGTGCCAGCAGCTTAGGGTCCCAAGGGCAGTTCTTC

v_gene: TRBV3-1
abundance: many
j_gene: TRBJ2-2
d_gene: NA
CDR3aa: CASSPQGNTGELFF
CDR3nt: TGTGCCAGCAGCCCCCAGGGGAACACCGGGGAGCTGTTTTTT

v_gene: TRBV12-5
abundance: many
j_gene: TRBJ2-3
d_gene: NA
CDR3aa: CASGLVRTADASTDTQYF
CDR3nt: TGTGCTAGTGGTTTGGTGAGGACAGCCGATGCTAGCACAGATACGCAGTATTTT

v_gene: TRBV9
abundance: few
j_gene: TRBJ2-1
d_gene: TRBD2
CDR3aa: CASSATKGLAGGPLGYNEQFF
CDR3nt: TGTGCCAGCAGCGCAACCAAAGGACTAGCGGGAGGCCCCCTCGGGTACAATGAGCAGTTCTTC

v_gene: TRBV27
abundance: few
j_gene: TRBJ1-1
d_gene: NA
CDR3aa: CASSPLQGLTEAFF
CDR3nt: TGTGCCAGCAGTCCCCTCCAGGGGCTCACTGAAGCTTTCTTT

v_gene: TRBV2
abundance: many
j_gene: TRBJ2-3
d_gene: NA
CDR3aa: CASSRMGASDTDTQYF
CDR3nt: TGTGCCAGCAGTCGAATGGGGGCTAGCGACACAGATACGCAGTATTTT

v_gene: TRBV2
abundance: many
j_gene: TRBJ2-4
d_gene: NA
CDR3aa: CASSQGLAKNIQYF
CDR3nt: TGTGCCAGCTCACAGGGACTAGCCAAAAACATTCAGTACTTC

v_gene: TRBV7-8
abundance: NA
j_gene: TRBJ2-1
d_gene: NA
CDR3aa: CASSPRGRPYNEQFF
CDR3nt: TGTGCCAGCAGCCCGAGAGGGAGACCCTACAATGAGCAGTTCTTC

v_gene: TRBV7-6
abundance: many
j_gene: TRBJ2-1
d_gene: NA
CDR3aa: CASSFITGDFYNEQFF
CDR3nt: TGTGCCAGCAGCTTCATCACGGGAGATTTCTACAATGAGCAGTTCTTC

v_gene: TRBV11-2
abundance: NA
j_gene: TRBJ1-1
d_gene: NA
CDR3aa: CASTIVGGATEAFF
CDR3nt: TGTGCCAGCACCATCGTTGGGGGTGCCACTGAAGCTTTCTTT

v_gene: TRBV27
abundance: NA
j_gene: TRBJ2-7
d_gene: TRBD1
CDR3aa: CASSRDRLSYEQYF
CDR3nt: TGTGCCAGCAGTAGGGACAGATTAAGCTACGAGCAGTACTTC

v_gene: TRBV10-2
abundance: many
j_gene: TRBJ2-3
d_gene: TRBD2
CDR3aa: CASRGLIAGGPDTQYF
CDR3nt: TGCGCCAGCAGGGGTCTTATAGCGGGGGGGCCAGATACGCAGTATTTT

v_gene: TRBV30
abundance: NA
j_gene: TRBJ2-2
d_gene: NA
CDR3aa: CAWSVRQGGYTGELFF
CDR3nt: TGTGCCTGGAGTGTACGGCAGGGGGGCTACACCGGGGAGCTGTTTTTT

v_gene: TRBV5-1
abundance: many
j_gene: TRBJ2-1
d_gene: TRBD2
CDR3aa: CASSLEASGGANEQFF
CDR3nt: TGCGCCAGCAGCTTGGAGGCTAGCGGGGGGGCCAATGAGCAGTTCTTC

v_gene: TRBV20-1
abundance: many
j_gene: TRBJ2-3
d_gene: TRBD1
CDR3aa: CSAAIGQGLYTQYF
CDR3nt: TGCAGTGCGGCAATAGGACAGGGTCTTTATACGCAGTATTTT